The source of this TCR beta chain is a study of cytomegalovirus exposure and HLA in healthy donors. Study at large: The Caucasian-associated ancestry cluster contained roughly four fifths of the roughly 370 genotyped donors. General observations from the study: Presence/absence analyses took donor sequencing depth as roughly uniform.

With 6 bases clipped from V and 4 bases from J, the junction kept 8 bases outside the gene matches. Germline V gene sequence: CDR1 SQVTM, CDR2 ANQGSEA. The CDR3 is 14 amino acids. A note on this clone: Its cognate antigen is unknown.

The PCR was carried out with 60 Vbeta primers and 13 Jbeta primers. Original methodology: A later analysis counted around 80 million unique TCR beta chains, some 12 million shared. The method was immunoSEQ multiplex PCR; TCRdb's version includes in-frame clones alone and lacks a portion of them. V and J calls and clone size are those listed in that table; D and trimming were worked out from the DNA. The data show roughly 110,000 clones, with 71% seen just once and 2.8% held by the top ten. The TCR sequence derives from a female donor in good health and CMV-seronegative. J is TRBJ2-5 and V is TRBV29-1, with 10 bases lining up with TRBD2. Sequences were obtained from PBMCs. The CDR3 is CSVVLAGVRETQYF. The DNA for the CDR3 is TGCAGCGTCGTTCTAGCGGGAGTAAGAGAGACCCAGTACTTC.